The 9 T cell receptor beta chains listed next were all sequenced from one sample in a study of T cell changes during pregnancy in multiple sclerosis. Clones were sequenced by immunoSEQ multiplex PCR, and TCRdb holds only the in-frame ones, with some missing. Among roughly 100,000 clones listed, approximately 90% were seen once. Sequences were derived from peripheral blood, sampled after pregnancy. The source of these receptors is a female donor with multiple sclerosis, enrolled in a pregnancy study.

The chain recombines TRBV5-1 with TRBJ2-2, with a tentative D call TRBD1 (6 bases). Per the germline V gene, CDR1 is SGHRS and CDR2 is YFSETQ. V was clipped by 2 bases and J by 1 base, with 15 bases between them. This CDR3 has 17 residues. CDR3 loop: CASSFTQGRRNTGELFF. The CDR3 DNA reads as TGCGCCAGCAGCTTCACTCAGGGGCGTAGGAACACCGGGGAGCTGTTTTTT.

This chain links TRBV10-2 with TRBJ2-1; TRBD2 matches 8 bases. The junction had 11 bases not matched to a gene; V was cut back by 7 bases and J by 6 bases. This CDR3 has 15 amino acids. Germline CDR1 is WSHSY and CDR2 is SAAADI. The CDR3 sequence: CASTAGTSNLNEQFF. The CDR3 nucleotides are TGCGCCAGCACCGCCGGGACTAGTAACCTCAATGAGCAGTTCTTC.

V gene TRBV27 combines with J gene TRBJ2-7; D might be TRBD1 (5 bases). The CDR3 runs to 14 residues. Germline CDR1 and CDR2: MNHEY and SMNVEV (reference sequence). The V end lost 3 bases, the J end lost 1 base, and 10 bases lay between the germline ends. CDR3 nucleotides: TGTGCCAGCAGTTTTCTACAGGCATCCTACGAGCAGTACTTC. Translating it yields CASSFLQASYEQYF.

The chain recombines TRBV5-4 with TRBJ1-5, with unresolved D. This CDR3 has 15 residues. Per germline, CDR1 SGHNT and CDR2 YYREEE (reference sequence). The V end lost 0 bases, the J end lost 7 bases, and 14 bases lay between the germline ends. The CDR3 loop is CASSLGGVMGQPQHF. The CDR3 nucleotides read TGTGCCAGCAGCTTGGGGGGAGTAATGGGACAGCCCCAGCATTTT.

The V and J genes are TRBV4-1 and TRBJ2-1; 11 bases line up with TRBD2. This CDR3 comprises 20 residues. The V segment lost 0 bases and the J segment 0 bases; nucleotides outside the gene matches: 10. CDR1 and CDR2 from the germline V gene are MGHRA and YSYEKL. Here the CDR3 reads CASSQDRLAGGLSSYNEQFF. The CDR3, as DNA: TGCGCCAGCAGCCAAGATCGGTTAGCGGGGGGGCTGAGCTCCTACAATGAGCAGTTCTTC.

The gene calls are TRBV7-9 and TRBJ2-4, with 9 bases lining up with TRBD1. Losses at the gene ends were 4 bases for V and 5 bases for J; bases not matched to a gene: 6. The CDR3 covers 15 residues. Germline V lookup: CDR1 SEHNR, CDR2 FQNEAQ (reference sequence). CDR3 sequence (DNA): TGTGCCAGCAGCTCGGTGGGACAGGGAGAAAACATTCAGTACTTC. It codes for CASSSVGQGENIQYF. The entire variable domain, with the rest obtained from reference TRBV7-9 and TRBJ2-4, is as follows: DTGVSQNPRHKITKRGQNVTFRCDPISEHNRLYWYRQTLGQGPEFLTYFQNEAQLEKSRLLSDRFSAERPKGSFSTLEIQRTEQGDSAMYLCASSSVGQGENIQYFGAGTRLSVL.

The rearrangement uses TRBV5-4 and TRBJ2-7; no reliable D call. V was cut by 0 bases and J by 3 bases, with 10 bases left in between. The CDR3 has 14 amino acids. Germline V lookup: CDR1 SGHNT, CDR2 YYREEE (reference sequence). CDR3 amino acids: CASSLGGVFYEQYF. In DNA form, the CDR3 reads TGTGCCAGCAGCTTGGGTGGAGTGTTCTACGAGCAGTACTTC.

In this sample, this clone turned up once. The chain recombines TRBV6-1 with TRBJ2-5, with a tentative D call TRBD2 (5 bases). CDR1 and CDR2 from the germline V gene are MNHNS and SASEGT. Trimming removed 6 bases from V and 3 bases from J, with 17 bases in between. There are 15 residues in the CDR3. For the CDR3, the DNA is TGTGCCAGCAGCCCTAGAGTTGTAGCGAAAGAGACCCAGTACTTC. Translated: CASSPRVVAKETQYF.

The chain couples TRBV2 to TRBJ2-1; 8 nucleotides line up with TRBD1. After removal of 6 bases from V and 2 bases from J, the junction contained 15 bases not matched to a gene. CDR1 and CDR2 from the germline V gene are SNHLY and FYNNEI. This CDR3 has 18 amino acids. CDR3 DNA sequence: TGTGCCAGCAGGGGGTGGGCAGGGGGCCCCGATCCCTACAATGAGCAGTTCTTC. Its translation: CASRGWAGGPDPYNEQFF.